This T cell receptor beta chain was captured in a study of CD8+CD57+ T cells in acquired aplastic anemia. Patients sequenced had flow cytometry evidence of CD8+CD57+ cell expansion. Germline CDR1 and CDR2: LNHDA and SQIVND (reference sequence). The V and J ends lost 4 bases and 4 bases, in that order; junction bases with no gene match: 8. The CDR3 extends over 16 amino acids. Genomic DNA constituted the template upon which TCR beta VDJ and CDR3 profiling was performed. TCRdb used MiXCR to reprocess the reads, holding one entry per CDR3 protein. Of approximately 200,000 distinct CDR3 sequences detected, roughly 45% appear once; the ten largest clones hold 15% to 20%.

The gene calls are TRBV19 and TRBJ1-5, with 9 bases lining up with TRBD1. The receptor was isolated from a human donor with aplastic anemia. Sequenced sample: sorted CD4+, CD8+, or CD8+CD57+ T cells (not recorded which) from PBMCs. CDR3 sequence reads: CASSTNTGGRNQPQHF. The CDR3 DNA reads TGTGCCAGTAGTACCAACACAGGGGGCAGGAATCAGCCCCAGCATTTT.